The sequence of this T cell receptor (beta chain) was determined in a study of CD8+CD57+ T cells in acquired aplastic anemia. Study in general: Sorting CD4+ and CD8+ cells gave DNA averaging approximately 3 ug.

Profiling of TCR beta VDJ combinations and CDR3 sequences used genomic DNA as template. TCRdb reanalysed the reads using MiXCR and keeps one entry per CDR3 protein. The table shows 200,000 to 250,000 distinct CDR3 sequences, with roughly 33% occurring only once. This clonotype appeared many times. Its antigen remains unknown. Study observations and caveats: Both patients and controls carried the same twenty-nine CD8+ CDR3 sequences. Levels of CD8+ Simpson's diversity were not significantly distinct in patients versus controls.

CDR1 and CDR2 (germline): SSHAT, FNYEAQ (reference sequence). V was clipped by 2 bases and J by 1 base, with 13 bases between them. CDR3 size: 16 residues. Sequencing was carried out using sorted CD4+, CD8+, or CD8+CD57+ T cells (not recorded which) from PBMCs. V gene TRBV7-7 combines with J gene TRBJ2-3, with D hard to call. The TCR sequence derives from a human donor in good health, serving as a control. The CDR3 loop reads CASSLYPGLGTDTQYF. The CDR3 DNA reads as TGTGCCAGCAGCTTATACCCAGGCCTGGGCACAGATACGCAGTATTTT. The full variable domain, with the rest looked up from reference TRBV7-7 and TRBJ2-3, is GAGVSQSPRYKVTKRGQDVTLRCDPISSHATLYWYQQALGQGPEFLTYFNYEAQPDKSGLPSDRFSAERPEGSISTLTIQRTEQRDSAMYRCASSLYPGLGTDTQYFGPGTRLTVL.